This TCR beta chain was documented in a study of cytomegalovirus exposure and HLA in healthy donors. Study details: Findings of an earlier analysis included over 95 million unique TCR beta sequences from about 180 million T cells. Whole-study findings and limits: Productive status was seen about 87% or about 30% of the time for most TCR beta V segments in an earlier analysis.

60 Vbeta and 13 Jbeta primers were used in PCR. Method: immunoSEQ multiplex PCR; TCRdb's copy keeps in-frame clones and lacks some. The sample lists 65,000 to 95,000 clones, roughly 82% occurring once. This clone was detected once. What it binds is not known. Unmatched junction bases numbered 9, after V lost 10 bases and J lost 4 bases. The CDR3 spans 14 residues. Germline V gene lookup returns CDR1 MNHNS and CDR2 SASEGT. This clonotype was obtained from a man in his 70s in good health and CMV-seronegative. Sequenced: PBMCs. The chain carries TRBV6-1 and TRBJ1-4; 7 nucleotides agree with TRBD1. Here the CDR3 reads CATWTGQVNEKLFF. The DNA for the CDR3 is TGTGCCACCTGGACTGGACAGGTTAATGAAAAACTGTTTTTT.